This T cell receptor beta chain was identified in a study of T cells in Graves' hyperthyroidism and ophthalmopathy. In this sample, this clonotype turned up many times. RNA transcripts were the template for amplifying TCR beta CDR3 regions. A set of HTBI primers served as the primers for a first-round RT-PCR of the TCR CDR3. TCRdb independently ran MiXCR on the multiplex PCR reads; one entry per CDR3 protein. The data hold about half a million distinct CDR3 sequences, with just under 20% observed a single time. The sample taken for sequencing was blood. The sequence came from a man in his forties with Graves' ophthalmopathy.

CDR3 amino acids: CASSTYSTDTQYF. CDR3 DNA: TGTGCCAGCAGCACATACAGCACAGATACGCAGTATTTT. This chain links TRBV7-8 with TRBJ2-3; D remains ambiguous. This CDR3 comprises 13 residues. Germline V gene lookup returns CDR1 SGHVS and CDR2 FQNEAQ. V dropped 5 bases and J dropped 0 bases, with 6 bases sitting between them.